This T cell receptor (beta chain) was sequenced during a study of shared T cell receptors in the human thymus. TCRdb's copy holds only in-frame clones and misses some; the assay was immunoSEQ multiplex PCR. The table records approximately 660,000 clones, approximately 88% of them present only once. V was trimmed by 2 bases and J by 3 bases, leaving 10 bases between them. CDR3 length: 15 residues. Germline V CDR1 and CDR2: LGHNA, YSLEER. The same sample was also used in a study of human thymus T cells. This second report adds: Corrective heart surgery yielded resections, and these provided the thymus tissue. An apparent bias in V and J gene usage was seen in thymic and blood repertoires.

The J gene is TRBJ2-2, the V gene TRBV4-3; D is possibly TRBD2 (6 bases). The clonotype comes from a boy under two years old with a congenital heart defect. Sequencing was done on a sample of thymocytes. The CDR3 protein is CASSQNRGYTGELFF. CDR3 coding DNA: TGCGCCAGCAGCCAAAATCGGGGGTACACCGGGGAGCTGTTTTTT.